This T cell receptor beta chain comes out of a study of T cells after yellow fever vaccination. This clonotype was picked up many times. 5'RACE template switching generated TCR cDNA, adding a universal primer site and UMIs. One entry per CDR3 protein results from TCRdb running MiXCR on the 5' RACE reads. The sample includes about 120,000 distinct CDR3 sequences, about 6.8% of them seen just once. There are 17 residues in the CDR3. The J segment lost 6 bases and the V segment lost 1 base, leaving 10 bases of the junction unmatched. Germline values: CDR1 SGHTA, CDR2 FQGTGA. The chain carries TRBV7-3 and TRBJ2-1, with TRBD2 matching over 9 bases. Sequencing was performed on CD4+ T cells sorted from PBMCs, taken 45 days after the first yellow fever vaccination. This clonotype was obtained from a man between 18 and 35 years old who received the YFV17D yellow fever vaccine. The CDR3 region is CASSLKFEAGGSNEQFF. The CDR3 DNA reads TGTGCCAGCAGCTTAAAATTCGAGGCGGGGGGGAGCAATGAGCAGTTCTTC.